The clone carrying this TCR beta chain occurred a few times. There were only Caucasian adults among the donors, and all lived in Nashville, Tennessee. Assay: immunoSEQ multiplex PCR; the TCRdb copy retains only in-frame clones and omits some. The data contain about half a million clones, 79% of them singletons. This entry is derived from a study of shared clonotypes between healthy human individuals. Study-wide background: A couple of women and three men aged 18 to 49 made up the donors.

The CDR3 spans 14 residues. Per germline, CDR1 SGHAT and CDR2 FQNNGV. The V end was cut by 3 bases, the J end by 4 bases, with 12 bases between. The V call is TRBV11-2, the J call TRBJ1-1; maybe TRBD1 (5 bases). The clonotype comes from a woman in her forties in good health. Some clones in this sample may be carry-over from other donors' samples. Sequenced: PBMCs. The CDR3 region is CASSFRAQGTEAFF. CDR3 in DNA: TGTGCCAGCAGCTTTCGGGCGCAGGGCACTGAAGCTTTCTTT. The whole variable domain, remainder taken from reference TRBV11-2 and TRBJ1-1, is EAGVAQSPRYKIIEKRQSVAFWCNPISGHATLYWYQQILGQGPKLLIQFQNNGVVDDSQLPKDRFSAERLKGVDSTLKIQPAKLEDSAVYLCASSFRAQGTEAFFGQGTRLTVV.